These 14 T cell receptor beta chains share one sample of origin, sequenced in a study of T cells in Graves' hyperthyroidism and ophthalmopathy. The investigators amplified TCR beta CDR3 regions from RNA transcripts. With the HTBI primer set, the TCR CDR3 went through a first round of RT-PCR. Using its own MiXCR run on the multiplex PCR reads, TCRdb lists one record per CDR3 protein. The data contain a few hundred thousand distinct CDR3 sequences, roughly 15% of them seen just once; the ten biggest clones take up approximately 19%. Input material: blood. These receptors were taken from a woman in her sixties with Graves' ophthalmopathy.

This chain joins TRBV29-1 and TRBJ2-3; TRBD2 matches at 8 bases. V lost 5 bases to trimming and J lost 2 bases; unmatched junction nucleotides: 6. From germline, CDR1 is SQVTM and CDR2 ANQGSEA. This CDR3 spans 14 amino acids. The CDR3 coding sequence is TGCAGCGTTTTAGCGGGACGACCCACAGATACGCAGTATTTT. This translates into CSVLAGRPTDTQYF.

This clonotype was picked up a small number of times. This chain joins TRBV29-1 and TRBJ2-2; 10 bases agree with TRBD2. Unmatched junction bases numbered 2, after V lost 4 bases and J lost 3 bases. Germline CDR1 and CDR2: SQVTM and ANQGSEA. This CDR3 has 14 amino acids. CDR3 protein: CSVGGTSDTGELFF. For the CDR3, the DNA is TGCAGCGTTGGGGGGACTAGCGACACCGGGGAGCTGTTTTTT.

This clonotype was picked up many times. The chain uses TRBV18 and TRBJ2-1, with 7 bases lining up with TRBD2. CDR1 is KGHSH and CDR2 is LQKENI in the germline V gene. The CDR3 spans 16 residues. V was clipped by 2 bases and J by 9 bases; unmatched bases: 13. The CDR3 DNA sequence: TGTGCCAGCTCACCAATGATTTCAGGACTAGGCAGTGAGCAGTTCTTC. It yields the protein CASSPMISGLGSEQFF. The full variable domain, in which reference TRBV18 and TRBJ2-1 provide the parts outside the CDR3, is NAGVMQNPRHLVRRRGQEARLRCSPMKGHSHVYWYRQLPEEGLKFMVYLQKENIIDESGMPKERFSAEFPKEGPSILRIQQVVRGDSAAYFCASSPMISGLGSEQFFGPGTRLTVL.

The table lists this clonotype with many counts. CDR3 region: CASSQDRLAGGYPTDTQYF. CDR3 sequence (DNA): TGCGCCAGCAGCCAAGATCGACTAGCGGGAGGATATCCCACAGATACGCAGTATTTT. The V and J genes are TRBV4-1 and TRBJ2-3, with 13 bases fitting TRBD2. Germline CDR1 reads MGHRA; CDR2 reads YSYEKL. Trimming took 0 bases from V and 2 from J; bases not matched to a gene: 8. This CDR3 is 19 amino acids long.

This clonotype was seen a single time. The CDR3 DNA sequence: TGTGCCAGCAGTTACGGGGGAGATGAGCAGTTCTTC. Protein sequence: CASSYGGDEQFF. The chain carries TRBV6-9 and TRBJ2-1; maybe TRBD2 (6 bases). CDR3 length: 12 residues. The germline CDR1 and CDR2 sequences are MNHGY and SVAAGI. V was trimmed by 3 bases and J by 8 bases, leaving 8 bases between them.

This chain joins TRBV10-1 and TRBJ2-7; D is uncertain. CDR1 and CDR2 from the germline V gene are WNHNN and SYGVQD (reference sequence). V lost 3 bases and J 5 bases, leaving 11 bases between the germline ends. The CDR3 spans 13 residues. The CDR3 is CASSDQEGNEQYF. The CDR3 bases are TGCGCCAGCAGTGATCAGGAAGGGAACGAGCAGTACTTC.

CDR3 residues: CSVDTFGGYTF. The CDR3, as DNA: TGCAGCGTCGACACCTTCGGGGGCTACACCTTC. The V call is TRBV29-1, the J call TRBJ1-2; D is unclear. V was pared by 6 bases and J by 8 bases, with 13 bases between. The CDR3 sequence is 11 residues long. Germline V gene lookup returns CDR1 SQVTM and CDR2 ANQGSEA.

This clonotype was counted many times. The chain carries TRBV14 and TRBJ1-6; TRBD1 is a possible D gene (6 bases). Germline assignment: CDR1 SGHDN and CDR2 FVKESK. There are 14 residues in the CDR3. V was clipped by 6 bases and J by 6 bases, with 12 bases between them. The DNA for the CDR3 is TGTGCCAGCAGACTCAAGGGGGGTAATTCACCCCTCCACTTT. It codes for CASRLKGGNSPLHF.

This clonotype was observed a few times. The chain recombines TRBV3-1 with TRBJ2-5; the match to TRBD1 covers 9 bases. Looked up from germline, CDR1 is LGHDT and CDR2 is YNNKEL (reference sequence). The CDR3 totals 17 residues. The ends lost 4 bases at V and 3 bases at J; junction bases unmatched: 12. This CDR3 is CASSRILPGTGKETQYF. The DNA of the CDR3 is TGTGCCAGCAGCCGCATCCTTCCCGGGACAGGGAAAGAGACCCAGTACTTC.

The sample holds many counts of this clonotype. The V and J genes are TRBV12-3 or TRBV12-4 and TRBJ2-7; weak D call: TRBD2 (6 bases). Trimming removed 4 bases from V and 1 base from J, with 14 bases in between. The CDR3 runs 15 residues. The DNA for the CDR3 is TGTGCCAGCAGTTACCGAGAAGCGGGTTCCTACGAGCAGTACTTC. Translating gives CASSYREAGSYEQYF.

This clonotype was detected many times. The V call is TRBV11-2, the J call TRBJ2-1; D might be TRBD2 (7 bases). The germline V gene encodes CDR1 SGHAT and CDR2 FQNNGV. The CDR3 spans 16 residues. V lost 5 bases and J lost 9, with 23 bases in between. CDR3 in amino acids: CASSRRGAAGASEQFF. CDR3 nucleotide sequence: TGTGCCAGCAGCCGACGGGGGGCTGCGGGAGCTTCTGAGCAGTTCTTC.

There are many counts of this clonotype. CDR3 sequence (DNA): TGTGCCATGGGACTGAGCTCCTACAATGAGCAGTTCTTC. Residues: CAMGLSSYNEQFF. This rearrangement joins TRBV6-1 to TRBJ2-1; D may be TRBD2 (6 bases). The CDR3 extends over 13 amino acids. In germline, CDR1 is MNHNS, CDR2 SASEGT. Trimming took off 10 bases at V and 0 bases at J, with 10 bases between the two ends.

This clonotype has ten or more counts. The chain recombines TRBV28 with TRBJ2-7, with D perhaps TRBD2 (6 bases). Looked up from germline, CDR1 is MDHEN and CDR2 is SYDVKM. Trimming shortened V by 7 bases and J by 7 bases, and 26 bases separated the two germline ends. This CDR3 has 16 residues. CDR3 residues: CASTLYPGERSGEQYF. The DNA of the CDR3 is TGTGCCAGCACCCTCTACCCGGGGGAGCGGTCGGGGGAGCAGTACTTC.

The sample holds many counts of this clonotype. CDR3 nucleotides: TGTGCCAGCAGCCCCGTGAGGCACTACAATGAGCAGTTCTTC. This sequence encodes CASSPVRHYNEQFF. V is TRBV6-1 and J is TRBJ2-1; D ambiguous. CDR3 size: 14 residues. Trimming removed 6 bases at V and 3 bases at J, with 12 bases between. Per the germline V gene, CDR1 is MNHNS and CDR2 is SASEGT.